One sample yielded the 20 T cell receptor beta chains listed below, sequenced in a study of blood T cell repertoires in COVID-19 (TCRdb year 2020). Receptors were amplified or captured by the immunoSEQ multiplex PCR assay. TCRdb's version of the immuneACCESS table is confined to in-frame rearrangements and falls short of the full clone set. An unresolved V gene accounts for under half of the shortfall where checked; the remainder is of unknown origin. For this sample there are around 58,000 clones; over 65% appear just once. The ten top clones hold less than 6% of the sample. Sequenced sample: peripheral blood. These receptors all stem from a human donor in a cohort sampled during active COVID-19.

The chain links TRBV19 to TRBJ2-1; 10 positions match TRBD2. The CDR3 is made up of 16 amino acids. CDR1 and CDR2 (germline): LNHDA, SQIVND (reference sequence). J was trimmed by 8 bases and V by 1 base; bases with no gene match: 8. CDR3 sequence (DNA): TGTGCCAGTAGTATAGTCGCTAGCGGGGGAAGAGATGAGCAGTTCTTC. This sequence encodes CASSIVASGGRDEQFF. Together with reference TRBV19 and TRBJ2-1, the CDR3 gives the full variable domain: DGGITQSPKYLFRKEGQNVTLSCEQNLNHDAMYWYRQDPGQGLRLIYYSQIVNDFQKGDIAEGYSVSREKKESFPLTVTSAQKNPTAFYLCASSIVASGGRDEQFFGPGTRLTVL.

This clone was seen a single time. The rearrangement joins TRBV2 to TRBJ1-3; D not certain. This CDR3 region has 14 residues. From germline, CDR1 is SNHLY and CDR2 FYNNEI. The V and J ends lost 6 bases and 4 bases respectively, with 13 bases between them. CDR3 DNA sequence: TGTGCCAGCAGGAGGACTCTGGGGGGAAACACCATATATTTT. Translated: CASRRTLGGNTIYF.

The rearrangement links TRBV4-2 to TRBJ2-3; 8 positions agree with TRBD2. This CDR3 contains 19 residues. V shed 2 bases, J shed 3 bases, and the junction held 16 bases outside the gene matches. Germline V gives CDR1 LGHNA, CDR2 YNFKEQ. The CDR3 nucleotides read TGTGCCAGCAGCCAAATCGCGGCTAGCGGGCCCGGACGGACAGATACGCAGTATTTT. It yields the protein CASSQIAASGPGRTDTQYF.

The rearrangement links TRBV19 to TRBJ2-7; TRBD1 matches at 9 bases. Germline values: CDR1 LNHDA, CDR2 SQIVND (reference sequence). The CDR3 has 12 residues. Trimming at V came to 4 bases and at J to 7 bases, leaving 2 bases not matched to a gene. DNA for the CDR3: TGTGCCAGTAGTAACAGGGGGCGAGAGCAGTACTTC. This gives the protein CASSNRGREQYF.

Here the CDR3 reads CATAGTSGISSYNEQFF. In DNA form, the CDR3 reads TGTGCCACCGCGGGGACTAGCGGGATTAGCTCCTACAATGAGCAGTTCTTC. The chain joins TRBV19 to TRBJ2-1; TRBD2 matches 13 bases. The V segment lost 10 bases and the J segment 0 bases; nucleotides outside the gene matches: 9. The CDR3 covers 17 residues. Germline V lookup: CDR1 LNHDA, CDR2 SQIVND (reference sequence).

The V call is TRBV24-1, the J call TRBJ2-5, with D tentatively TRBD1 (6 bases). Trimming removed 5 bases from V and 5 bases from J, with 11 bases in between. The CDR3 consists of 13 residues. Germline V gene lookup returns CDR1 KGHDR and CDR2 SFDVKD. As DNA, the CDR3 is TGTGCCACCAGTGCCTCAGGGGTGGAGACCCAGTACTTC. Translating it yields CATSASGVETQYF.

The chain links TRBV19 to TRBJ1-4, with a weak D call TRBD1 (5 bases). This CDR3 comprises 16 residues. The germline V gene encodes CDR1 LNHDA and CDR2 SQIVND (reference sequence). V was clipped by 7 bases and J by 3 bases, with 18 bases between them. The CDR3 protein is CASTSTGVIANEKLFF. The CDR3 DNA is TGTGCCAGTACCTCAACAGGAGTGATTGCTAATGAAAAACTGTTTTTT.

The chain employs TRBV10-3 and TRBJ2-7; TRBD1 is a possible D gene (5 bases). This CDR3 has 12 amino acids. In germline, CDR1 is ENHRY, CDR2 SYGVKD. The ends were cut back, 11 bases at V and 5 bases at J, with 16 bases in the middle. The CDR3 coding sequence is TGTGCCTCCGCGGCAGGGAAGGACGAGCAGTACTTC. It is translated as CASAAGKDEQYF.

The V gene is TRBV5-4, the J gene TRBJ1-2, with 10 bases lining up with TRBD1. V was clipped by 4 bases and J by 8 bases; unmatched bases: 5. Germline V gene lookup returns CDR1 SGHNT and CDR2 YYREEE (reference sequence). The CDR3 sequence is 13 residues long. The CDR3 sequence: CASSGGTGDGYTF. The CDR3 DNA reads TGTGCCAGCAGCGGGGGGACAGGGGACGGCTACACCTTC.

The sample holds one count of this clone. The J gene is TRBJ1-1, the V gene TRBV5-6, with TRBD1 matching over 7 bases. The V gene's germline CDR1 is SGHDT and CDR2 YYEEEE. The V segment lost 4 bases and the J segment 0 bases; nucleotides outside the gene matches: 9. CDR3 size: 16 residues. This CDR3 reads CASSAQGSTMNTEAFF. In DNA form, the CDR3 reads TGTGCCAGCAGCGCACAGGGGTCTACCATGAACACTGAAGCTTTCTTT.

This chain links TRBV7-2 with TRBJ1-3, with D perhaps TRBD1 (6 bases). Germline CDR1 and CDR2: SGHTA and FQGNSA. Between the trimmed V and J ends, which lost 0 bases and 2 bases, there was a span of 8 bases. This CDR3 contains 15 residues. The CDR3 sequence is CASSLATGTGNTIYF. CDR3 bases: TGTGCCAGCAGCTTAGCTACAGGGACTGGAAACACCATATATTTT.

This chain connects TRBV5-4 to TRBJ2-5, with TRBD1 matching 7 bases. V shed 4 bases and J 1 base; nucleotides not matched to a gene: 7. CDR1 and CDR2 (germline): SGHNT, YYREEE (reference sequence). This CDR3 contains 15 residues. In nucleotides, the CDR3 is TGTGCCAGCAGCACCTATCAGGGGGTCCAAGAGACCCAGTACTTC. Amino acid sequence: CASSTYQGVQETQYF.

V and J are TRBV5-4 and TRBJ2-7; tentatively, D is TRBD1 (8 bases). With 4 bases removed from V and 2 bases from J, the gap between germline ends came to 19 bases. The CDR3 is made up of 16 amino acids. The germline V gene has CDR1 SGHNT and CDR2 YYREEE (reference sequence). The CDR3 region is CASSPGGQVATYEQYF. DNA of the CDR3: TGTGCCAGCAGCCCGGGGGGACAGGTCGCGACCTACGAGCAGTACTTC. The variable domain in full, completed from reference TRBV5-4 and TRBJ2-7, reads ETGVTQSPTHLIKTRGQQVTLRCSSQSGHNTVSWYQQALGQGPQFIFQYYREEENGRGNFPPRFSGLQFPNYSSELNVNALELDDSALYLCASSPGGQVATYEQYFGPGTRLTVT.

CDR3 sequence: CASSESRGALDTQYF. CDR3 bases: TGCGCCAGCAGTGAGTCGCGGGGGGCCCTAGATACGCAGTATTTT. The chain has TRBV10-2 and TRBJ2-3; 8 positions agree with TRBD2. Germline CDR1 WSHSY, CDR2 SAAADI. The junction had 4 bases not matched to a gene; V was cut back by 0 bases and J by 5 bases. The CDR3 loop spans 15 amino acids.

This chain connects TRBV7-9 to TRBJ2-1; TRBD2 aligns across 8 bases. V lost 6 bases to trimming and J lost 5 bases; unmatched junction nucleotides: 12. Per germline, CDR1 SEHNR and CDR2 FQNEAQ (reference sequence). This CDR3 spans 16 amino acids. The CDR3 region is CASSDLRGVDDNEQFF. The CDR3 nucleotides read TGTGCCAGCAGTGATCTGCGGGGGGTCGATGACAATGAGCAGTTCTTC.

V is TRBV19 and J is TRBJ2-1; the D gene is possibly TRBD2 (6 bases). V lost 6 bases, J lost 9 bases, and 18 bases lay in between. The germline CDR1 and CDR2 sequences are LNHDA and SQIVND (reference sequence). The CDR3 covers 14 residues. In DNA, the CDR3 is TGTGCCAGTAGCCCCGCCAGACTAGTGAGTGAGCAGTTCTTC. Its translation is CASSPARLVSEQFF. The variable domain in full, with the rest retrieved from reference TRBV19 and TRBJ2-1, is DGGITQSPKYLFRKEGQNVTLSCEQNLNHDAMYWYRQDPGQGLRLIYYSQIVNDFQKGDIAEGYSVSREKKESFPLTVTSAQKNPTAFYLCASSPARLVSEQFFGPGTRLTVL.

The gene calls are TRBV6-1 and TRBJ2-5, with a tentative D call TRBD2 (7 bases). V was clipped by 4 bases and J by 7 bases, with 19 bases between them. The germline V gene encodes CDR1 MNHNS and CDR2 SASEGT. This CDR3 spans 15 amino acids. The CDR3 nucleotides are TGTGCCAGCAGTGGGAGGGGGGGGCCCGGGGGGACCCAGTACTTC. Translated: CASSGRGGPGGTQYF.

The J gene is TRBJ2-2, the V gene TRBV6-4; 7 bases fit TRBD2. Per the germline V gene, CDR1 is MRHNA and CDR2 is SNTAGT. With V trimmed by 6 bases and J by 5 bases, 12 bases remained unmatched. The CDR3 sequence is 16 residues long. The CDR3, as DNA: TGTGCCAGCAGCCCCTTAGCGGGTGGCGGGACCGGGGAGCTGTTTTTT. Translating it yields CASSPLAGGGTGELFF.

The chain couples TRBV5-6 to TRBJ2-7, with 8 bases matching TRBD2. Germline V gives CDR1 SGHDT, CDR2 YYEEEE. The J segment lost 4 bases and the V segment lost 0 bases, leaving 6 bases of the junction unmatched. CDR3 size: 15 residues. This CDR3 is CASSLGQRGTYEQYF. The CDR3 DNA reads as TGTGCCAGCAGCTTGGGACAGCGGGGGACTTACGAGCAGTACTTC.

This chain connects TRBV9 to TRBJ2-3; 8 nucleotides line up with TRBD1. Germline V gene lookup returns CDR1 SGDLS and CDR2 YYNGEE. The length of the CDR3 is 16 residues. The V gene end was trimmed by 3 bases and the J gene end by 1 base; junction bases not matched to a gene: 7. CDR3 loop: CASSADRAGGTDTQYF. Written as DNA, the CDR3 is TGTGCCAGCAGCGCGGACAGGGCTGGGGGCACAGATACGCAGTATTTT. Full variable domain (outside the CDR3, taken from reference TRBV9 and TRBJ2-3): DSGVTQTPKHLITATGQRVTLRCSPRSGDLSVYWYQQSLDQGLQFLIQYYNGEERAKGNILERFSAQQFPDLHSELNLSSLELGDSALYFCASSADRAGGTDTQYFGPGTRLTVL.